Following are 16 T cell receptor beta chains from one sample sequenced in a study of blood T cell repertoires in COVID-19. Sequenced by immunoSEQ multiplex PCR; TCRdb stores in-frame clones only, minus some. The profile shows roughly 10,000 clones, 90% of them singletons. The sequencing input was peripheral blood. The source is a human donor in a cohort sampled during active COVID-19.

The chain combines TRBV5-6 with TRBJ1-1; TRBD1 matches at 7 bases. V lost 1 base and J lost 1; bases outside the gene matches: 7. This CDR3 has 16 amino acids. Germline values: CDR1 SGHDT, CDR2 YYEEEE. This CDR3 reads CASSLRLGQKNTEAFF. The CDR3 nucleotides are TGTGCCAGCAGCTTGAGGTTGGGACAGAAGAACACTGAAGCTTTCTTT.

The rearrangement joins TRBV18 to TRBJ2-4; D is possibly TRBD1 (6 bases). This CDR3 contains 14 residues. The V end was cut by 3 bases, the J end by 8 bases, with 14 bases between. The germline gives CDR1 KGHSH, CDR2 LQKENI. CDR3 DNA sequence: TGTGCCAGCTCACCCTCTGGGGGCTTGGACATTCAGTACTTC. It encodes CASSPSGGLDIQYF.

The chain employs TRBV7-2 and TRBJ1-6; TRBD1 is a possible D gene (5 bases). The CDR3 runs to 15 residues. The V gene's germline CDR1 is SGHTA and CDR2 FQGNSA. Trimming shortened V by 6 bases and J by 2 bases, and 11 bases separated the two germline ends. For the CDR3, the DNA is TGTGCCAGCAGTAACGGGGGAACCTATAATTCACCCCTCCACTTT. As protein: CASSNGGTYNSPLHF.

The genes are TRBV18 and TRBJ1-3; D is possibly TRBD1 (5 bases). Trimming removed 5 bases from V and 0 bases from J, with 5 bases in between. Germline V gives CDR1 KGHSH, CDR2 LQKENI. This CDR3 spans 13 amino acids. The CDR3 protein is CASSTGSGNTIYF. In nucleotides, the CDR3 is TGTGCCAGCTCAACAGGCTCTGGAAACACCATATATTTT.

CDR3 DNA sequence: TGTGCCAGCAGCTACACGACAGGAAACGAGCAGTACTTC. Protein: CASSYTTGNEQYF. V and J are TRBV7-2 and TRBJ2-7; tentatively, D is TRBD1 (6 bases). CDR1 and CDR2 from the germline V gene are SGHTA and FQGNSA. The CDR3 has 13 amino acids. V lost 4 bases and J lost 5, with 12 bases in between.

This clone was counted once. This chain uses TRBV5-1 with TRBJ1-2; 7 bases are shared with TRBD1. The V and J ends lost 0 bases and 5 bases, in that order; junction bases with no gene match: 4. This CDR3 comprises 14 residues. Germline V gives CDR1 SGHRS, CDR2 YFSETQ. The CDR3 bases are TGCGCCAGCAGCTTGGGGGGACAGTATTATGGCTACACCTTC. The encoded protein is CASSLGGQYYGYTF.

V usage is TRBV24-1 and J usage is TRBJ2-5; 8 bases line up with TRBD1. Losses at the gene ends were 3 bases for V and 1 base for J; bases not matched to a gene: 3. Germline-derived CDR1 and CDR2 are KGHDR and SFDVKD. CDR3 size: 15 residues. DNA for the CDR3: TGTGCCACCAGTGATGGGGGACAGGTCCAAGAGACCCAGTACTTC. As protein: CATSDGGQVQETQYF.

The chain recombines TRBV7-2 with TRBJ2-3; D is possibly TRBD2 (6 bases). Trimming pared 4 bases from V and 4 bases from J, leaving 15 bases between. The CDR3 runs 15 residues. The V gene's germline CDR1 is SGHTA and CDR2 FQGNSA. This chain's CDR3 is CASSSRAGSADTQYF. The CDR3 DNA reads TGTGCCAGCAGCTCTCGGGCGGGGAGTGCAGATACGCAGTATTTT.

Here the CDR3 reads CASRAGGPNEQFF. The CDR3 DNA is TGTGCCAGCAGGGCGGGGGGGCCCAATGAGCAGTTCTTC. This chain connects TRBV28 to TRBJ2-1, with 9 bases that match TRBD2. With 6 bases clipped from V and 6 bases from J, the junction kept 3 bases outside the gene matches. This CDR3 has 13 amino acids. Germline V gene data show CDR1 as MDHEN and CDR2 as SYDVKM.

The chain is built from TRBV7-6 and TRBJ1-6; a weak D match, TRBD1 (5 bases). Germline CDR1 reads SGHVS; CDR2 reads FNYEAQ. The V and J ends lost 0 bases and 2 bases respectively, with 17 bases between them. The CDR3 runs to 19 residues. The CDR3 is CASSLAKWRGNPYNSPLHF. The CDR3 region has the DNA TGTGCCAGCAGCTTAGCGAAATGGAGGGGCAACCCCTATAATTCACCCCTCCACTTT.

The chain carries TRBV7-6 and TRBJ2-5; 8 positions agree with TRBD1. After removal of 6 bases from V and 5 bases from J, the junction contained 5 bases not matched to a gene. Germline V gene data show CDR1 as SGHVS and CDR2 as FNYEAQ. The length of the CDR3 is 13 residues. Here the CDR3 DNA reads TGTGCCAGCAGACGACAGGGGACGGAGACCCAGTACTTC. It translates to CASRRQGTETQYF.

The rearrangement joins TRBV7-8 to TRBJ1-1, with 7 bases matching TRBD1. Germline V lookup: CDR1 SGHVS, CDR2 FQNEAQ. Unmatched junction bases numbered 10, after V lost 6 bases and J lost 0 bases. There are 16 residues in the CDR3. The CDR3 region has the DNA TGTGCCAGCAGTTCCGGGACAGCGACTATGAACACTGAAGCTTTCTTT. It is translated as CASSSGTATMNTEAFF.

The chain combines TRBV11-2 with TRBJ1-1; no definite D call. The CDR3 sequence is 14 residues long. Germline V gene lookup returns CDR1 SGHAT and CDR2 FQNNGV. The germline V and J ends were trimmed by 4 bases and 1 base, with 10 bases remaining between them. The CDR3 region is CASSSGSPNTEAFF. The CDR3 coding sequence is TGTGCCAGCAGCTCCGGGTCGCCGAACACTGAAGCTTTCTTT.

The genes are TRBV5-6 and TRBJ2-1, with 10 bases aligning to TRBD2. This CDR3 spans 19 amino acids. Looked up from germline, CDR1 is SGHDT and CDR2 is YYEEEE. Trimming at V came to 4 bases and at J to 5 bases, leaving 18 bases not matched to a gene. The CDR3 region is CASSPGLARKGGHNNEQFF. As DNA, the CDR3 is TGTGCCAGCAGCCCGGGACTAGCGAGGAAGGGGGGACATAACAATGAGCAGTTCTTC. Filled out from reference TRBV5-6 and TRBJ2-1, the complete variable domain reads DAGVTQSPTHLIKTRGQQVTLRCSPKSGHDTVSWYQQALGQGPQFIFQYYEEEERQRGNFPDRFSGHQFPNYSSELNVNALLLGDSALYLCASSPGLARKGGHNNEQFFGPGTRLTVL.

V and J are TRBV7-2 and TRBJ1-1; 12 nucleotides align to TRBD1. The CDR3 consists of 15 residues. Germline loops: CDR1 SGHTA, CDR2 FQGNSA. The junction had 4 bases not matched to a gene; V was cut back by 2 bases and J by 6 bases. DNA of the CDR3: TGTGCCAGCAGCTTAAAGGGACAGGGGGCAGCTGAAGCTTTCTTT. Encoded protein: CASSLKGQGAAEAFF.

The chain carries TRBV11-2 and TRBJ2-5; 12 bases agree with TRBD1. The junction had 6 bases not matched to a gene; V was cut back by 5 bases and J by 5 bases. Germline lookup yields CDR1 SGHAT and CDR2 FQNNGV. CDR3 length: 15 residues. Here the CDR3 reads CASSTRDRGQETQYF. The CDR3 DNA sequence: TGTGCCAGCAGCACCCGGGACAGGGGGCAGGAGACCCAGTACTTC.